A single TCR beta chain is shown here with its context. The antigen it binds to is not known. No quality values exist for individual bases; no much larger clone is one base distant. In total, over 600 healthy bone marrow donors made up the cohort. At the time of sampling, every cohort member was nominally healthy, though immune exposures that went unrecorded were likely present. The donor tested CMV seronegative, placing the donor among the roughly 340 seronegative members of the cohort. A peripheral blood sample was provided by each donor, and peripheral blood mononuclear cells were used for TCR beta sequencing. The Qiagen DNeasy Blood Extraction Kit was used to extract genomic DNA from the blood cell samples. The library relied on the immunoSEQ multiplex PCR assay. For the multiplex PCR, a mixture combining 60 forward primers for TCR Vbeta segments and 13 reverse primers for TCR Jbeta segments was used. A multiplex PCR assay on genomic DNA amplified the CDR3 region of rearranged TCR beta genes. Amplified TCR beta libraries were sequenced as 87-base-pair reads on the Illumina HiSeq System. Regarding the original processing steps: Across the 600 to 700 repertoires, a later analysis counted about 81 million unique TCR beta chains, roughly 11 million of which were shared by at least two donors. Raw reads were error-corrected and collapsed into unique sequences by a nearest-neighbor algorithm in which closely related sequences were merged to remove PCR and sequencing errors. V, D and J gene segments were assigned by aligning CDR3 sequences to IMGT reference sequences. For a sequence to be retained, a match of at least six nucleotides to both a V gene segment and a J gene segment was required. Rearrangements were classified as productive when the CDR3 lacked stop codons and remained in frame with V and J, and all other rearrangements were classified as non-productive. Following IMGT convention, CDR3 was defined as the stretch from the second conserved V-encoded cysteine up to the conserved J-encoded phenylalanine. The earlier analysis of about 640 of the donors excluded any sequence lacking an unambiguous match to a single V gene segment. An earlier analysis of 550 to 650 of the donors classified V segments as functional when productive rearrangements were above 56.7% and as segregating when the standard deviation between donors was above 5%. A statistical classification framework was developed to diagnose cytomegalovirus status using the catalog of TCR beta chain sequences. In a later analysis, V and J genes were assigned by comparing TCR nucleotide sequences against IMGT/GENE-DB human TR gene sequences. In a later analysis, CDR3 sequences and most-parsimonious VDJ recombination scenarios were assigned using the TCRdist pipeline. In a later analysis, every TCR beta chain was defined by the combination of its CDR3 amino acid sequence and its V-gene family, and reads without a unique V-gene family were dropped. A later analysis removed 450 to 600 highly shared, low-generation-probability nucleotide sequences to deal with suspected cross-contamination and a sequencing artifact. In a later analysis, a clonal expansion index was calculated for each public chain from normalized within-repertoire ranks of inferred template counts. In a later analysis, generation probabilities were computed with a VDJ recombination model fitted to out-of-frame rearrangements, and the resulting probabilities were checked against IGoR. In a later analysis, TCR-TCR, TCR-HLA and TCR-CMV co-occurrence was scored with hypergeometric tests, and a repertoire-size bias correction was applied to TCR pairs. To estimate false discovery rates, a later analysis permuted the HLA or CMV assignments 20 times. In a later analysis, co-occurring TCRs were grouped using DBSCAN, and TCRdist sequence similarity was added for clustering within HLA-allele-positive subsets. For co-occurrence clustering, repertoires with fewer than 30,000 or more than 120,000 public chains were excluded, along with a handful of repertoires with anomalous nucleotide sharing. Held by TCRdb, this immuneACCESS table contains in-frame sequences only and omits some clones. Under half of the omission traces to an unresolved V gene where checked; the cause of the rest is unknown. That table gives V, J and clone size, and the DNA gave D and trimming. The sample includes approximately 150,000 clones, with roughly 80% observed a single time. Less than 15% of the sample lies in the top ten.

This entry is derived from a study of cytomegalovirus exposure and HLA in healthy donors (TCRdb year 2017). At the level of the whole study: In an earlier analysis of 587 of the donors, 276 Gb of sequence data and some 100 million unique TCR beta sequences from about 179 million T cells were reported. Because of strong linkage in the cohort, 5 or 6 DR-DQ haplotypes were treated as single units for association and clustering. The study profiled the T cell repertoires of some 610 subjects by immunosequencing and related them to cytomegalovirus serostatus. An earlier analysis of around 580 of the donors used high-throughput TCR beta sequencing to judge whether each TCR beta V gene segment behaved as functional or pseudogenic. Of the approximately 400 genotyped donors, around 81% fell in the genetic ancestry cluster associated with self-reported Caucasian donors. Every discovery cohort repertoire had been produced on one sequencing platform. HLA typing covered class I and class II loci at four-digit resolution. A later genetic analysis used genome-wide SNP genotypes for about 65% of the 666 donors, treating that subset as a discovery cohort. In the later analysis, no new phenotypic data were used to find candidate immune exposures; instead, reliance was placed on TCR beta sequences and their occurrence across donors. Along with the roughly 700-subject first cohort, a separate validation cohort of over 90 different subjects was used. To predict cytomegalovirus infection status, the study brought together high-throughput TCR immunosequencing, statistical association of individual TCRs with disease status, and machine learning. Approximately 310 gigabases of sequencing data and 78 million or so unique TCR sequences were included in an early release covering around 600 HLA-typed donors. Typing coverage differed by locus: A, B, C, DRB1 and DQB1 were typed in about 620-630 donors, DQA1 in 522, DPA1 in around 600, and DPB1 in approximately 450. The study aimed to test whether cataloging public T cell receptors could reveal signatures of past pathogen exposure. A later analysis re-examined previously published TCR beta repertoires from more than 650 donors and added high-resolution HLA genotyping to investigate patterns of TCR occurrence. Among about 370 genotyped donors of the cohort, an average of around 250,000 unique TCR beta nucleotide sequences was sequenced per donor, of which 15% to 20% were non-productive. Donor age, sex, ethnicity and CMV serostatus were compiled alongside the repertoire data. General findings and caveats noted by the study authors: When HLA alleles, especially DR and DQ, strongly co-occurred, attributing TCR associations to individual alleles was difficult. A later analysis found that most CMV-associated TCR beta chains appeared HLA-restricted, with HLA associations seemingly driven largely by CMV exposure. Presence/absence analyses assumed roughly uniform sequencing depth across donors, an assumption that may not hold. A later analysis found that HLA-associated TCR beta chains were more clonally expanded and had lower generation probabilities than equally common non-associated chains. In a later analysis, several top co-occurrence clusters were reported to appear linked to parvovirus B19, influenza, CMV and Epstein-Barr virus. A later genetic analysis associated a missense DCLRE1C variant with V-gene and J-gene trimming of TCR beta chains, and an independent cohort replicated the association. A total of 150 to 200 TCR beta chains were listed by the study as associated with cytomegalovirus. In an earlier analysis of around 600 of the donors, most TCR beta V segments appeared in productive rearrangements about 87% or about 30% of the time, broadly matching IMGT annotations. Because counts were too low, seventeen rarely observed V segments, including chromosome 9 orphons, were left out of the earlier analysis of several hundred of the donors. A later genetic analysis reported fewer N-insertions in productive TCRs among donors in an Asian-associated ancestry cluster than the roughly 720-donor mean. The classifier was reported to diagnose cytomegalovirus status with high specificity and sensitivity in both the original cohort and the validation cohort. According to the authors, the approach could potentially be generalized to other disease states and immunological phenotypes. A further reported finding was that TCR beta sequences accurately predicted the HLA-A and HLA-B alleles for most subjects in the first cohort. CMV serostatus was the only immune exposure information available for the cohort. Some IMGT-functional V segments, including TRBV6-2 and TRBV6-3, could not be distinguished by the 87-base-pair reads and were therefore excluded. Only TCR beta chains were sequenced in this cohort, and the absence of alpha or paired-chain data limited detectable features. A group of highly shared sequence variants was considered likely to be a technical artifact of the sequencing pipeline. At a false discovery rate of 0.05, a later analysis linked roughly 17,000 TCR beta sequences to specific HLA alleles. Correlated functional status among segregating V segments might be attributable to linkage disequilibrium, but an unknown experimental factor could not be ruled out. In vitro tests confirmed that a few of the cytomegalovirus-associated TCR beta chains recognize cytomegalovirus antigens. Most TCR sequences were seen in very few donors, while some public TCRs were found in many individuals. HLA typing was unavailable for some donors at each locus, so association tests used only the typed subset. In a later analysis, the rate of TCR association differed among HLA loci, with DRB1 alleles having the most associated TCRs and HLA-C alleles having the fewest.

The CDR3 contains 14 residues, cysteine and phenylalanine counted. The only DNA kept is the CDR3, 42 bases in frame from the first base. According to the germline V gene, CDR1 reads MDHEN and CDR2 reads SYDVKM. A distance of 15 bases separates the germline ends of V and J, which lose 5 bases and 5 bases respectively. Source material: PBMCs. This sequence was found in a woman in her forties or fifties in good health and CMV-seronegative. The sequence joins TRBV28 to TRBJ1-1; too little of a D gene remains to name it. The nucleotides read TGTGCCAGCAGTCCCCCCGGGATGTGGACTGAAGCTTTCTTT. Its translation is CASSPPGMWTEAFF. Where the CDR3 stops, the reference TRBV28 and TRBJ1-1 genes take over; the full variable domain is DVKVTQSSRYLVKRTGEKVFLECVQDMDHENMFWYRQDPGLGLRLIYFSYDVKMKEKGDIPEGYSVSREKKERFSLILESASTNQTSMYLCASSPPGMWTEAFFGQGTRLTVV.